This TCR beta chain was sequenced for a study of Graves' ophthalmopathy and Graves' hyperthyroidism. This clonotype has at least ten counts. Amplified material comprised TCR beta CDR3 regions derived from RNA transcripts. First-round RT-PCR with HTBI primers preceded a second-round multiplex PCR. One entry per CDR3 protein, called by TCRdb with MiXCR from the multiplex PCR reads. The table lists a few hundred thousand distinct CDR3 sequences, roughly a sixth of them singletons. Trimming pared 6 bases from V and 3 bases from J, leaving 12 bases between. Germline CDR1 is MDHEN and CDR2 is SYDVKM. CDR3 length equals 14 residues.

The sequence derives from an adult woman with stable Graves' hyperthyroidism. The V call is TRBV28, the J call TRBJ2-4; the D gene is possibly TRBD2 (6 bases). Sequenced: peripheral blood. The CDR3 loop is CASRSSDDKNIQYF. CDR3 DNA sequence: TGTGCCAGCAGATCTAGCGATGACAAAAACATTCAGTACTTC. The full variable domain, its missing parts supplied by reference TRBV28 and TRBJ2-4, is DVKVTQSSRYLVKRTGEKVFLECVQDMDHENMFWYRQDPGLGLRLIYFSYDVKMKEKGDIPEGYSVSREKKERFSLILESASTNQTSMYLCASRSSDDKNIQYFGAGTRLSVL.